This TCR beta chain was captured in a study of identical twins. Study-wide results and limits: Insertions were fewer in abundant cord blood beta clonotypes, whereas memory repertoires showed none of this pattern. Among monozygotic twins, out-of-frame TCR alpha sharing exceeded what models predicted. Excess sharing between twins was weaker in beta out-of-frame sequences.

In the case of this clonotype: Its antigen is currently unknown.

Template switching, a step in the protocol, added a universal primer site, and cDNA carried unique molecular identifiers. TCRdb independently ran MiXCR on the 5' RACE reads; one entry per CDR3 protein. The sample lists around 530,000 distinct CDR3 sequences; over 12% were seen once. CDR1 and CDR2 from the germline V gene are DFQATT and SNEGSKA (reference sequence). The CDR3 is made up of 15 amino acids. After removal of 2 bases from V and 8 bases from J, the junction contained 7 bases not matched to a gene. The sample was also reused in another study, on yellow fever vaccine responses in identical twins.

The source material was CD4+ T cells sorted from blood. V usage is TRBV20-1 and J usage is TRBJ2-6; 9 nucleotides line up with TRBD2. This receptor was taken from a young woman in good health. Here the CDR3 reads CSARTSGPTSNVLTF. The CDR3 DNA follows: TGCAGTGCTAGAACTAGCGGGCCAACTTCCAACGTCCTGACTTTC.